These 6 T cell receptor beta chains were all obtained from the same sample, sequenced in a study of blood T cells in healthy people across ages. With a J-beta primer mix and a sample-barcoded 5' primer, a second PCR ran about 7 to 12 cycles. TCRdb recomputed calls from the 5' RACE reads with MiXCR, one row per CDR3 protein. Among approximately 780,000 distinct CDR3 sequences, approximately 24% were seen once, and the ten largest hold about 3%. This sample was also put to use in a study of T cells of mothers and their children.

Sequencing was performed on blood. These receptor sequences come from a boy between 10 and 17 years old in good health.

This clonotype has ten or more counts. The chain recombines TRBV25-1 with TRBJ2-2, with D uncertain. Per the germline V gene, CDR1 is MGHDK and CDR2 is SYGVNS. V gave up 5 bases and J gave up 6 bases, with 7 bases separating them. This CDR3 region has 12 residues. CDR3 in amino acids: CASSFQAGELFF. For the CDR3, the DNA is TGTGCCAGCAGTTTCCAGGCCGGGGAGCTGTTTTTT.

This chain joins TRBV9 and TRBJ2-7; maybe TRBD2 (7 bases). Near its end, the DNA agrees better with TRBJ2-1, so the J call may be wrong. CDR1 is SGDLS, CDR2 YYNGEE, per germline. The CDR3 is made up of 17 amino acids. CDR3 bases: TGTGCCAGCAGCCCAGGGACTGGCGGGGGCCTGGGAGGTGAGCAGTTCTTC. Residues: CASSPGTGGGLGGEQFF.

The chain uses TRBV9 and TRBJ2-1; 10 positions match TRBD2. There are 15 residues in the CDR3. The junction had 5 bases not matched to a gene; V was cut back by 0 bases and J by 8 bases. CDR1 and CDR2 (germline): SGDLS, YYNGEE. As DNA, the CDR3 is TGTGCCAGCAGCGTAGGCCTAGCGGGGGACCATGAGCAGTTCTTC. Translation gives CASSVGLAGDHEQFF.

V usage is TRBV20-1 and J usage is TRBJ1-2; perhaps TRBD1 as D (6 bases). The ends were cut back, 0 bases at V and 0 bases at J, with 17 bases in the middle. Germline CDR1 is DFQATT and CDR2 is SNEGSKA (reference sequence). The CDR3 is made up of 17 amino acids. CDR3 sequence: CSARDQSGQSPNYGYTF. The CDR3 coding sequence is TGCAGTGCTAGAGATCAAAGTGGACAGTCCCCTAACTATGGCTACACCTTC.

In its sample, this clonotype was seen many times. The chain recombines TRBV5-1 with TRBJ2-7; D might be TRBD2 (6 bases). V lost 0 bases, J lost 4 bases, and 11 bases lay in between. Looked up from germline, CDR1 is SGHRS and CDR2 is YFSETQ. The CDR3 has 14 residues. The chain's CDR3 is CASSLVGGNYEQYF. As DNA, the CDR3 is TGCGCCAGCAGCTTGGTGGGGGGAAATTACGAGCAGTACTTC.

This sequence joins TRBV5-1 and TRBJ1-1; the match to TRBD1 covers 8 bases. With 4 bases clipped from V and 4 bases from J, the junction kept 12 bases outside the gene matches. The CDR3 is made up of 16 amino acids. From germline, CDR1 is SGHRS and CDR2 YFSETQ. CDR3 protein: CASSPDRVRPTTEAFF. In DNA form, the CDR3 reads TGCGCCAGCAGCCCGGACAGGGTCCGACCGACCACTGAAGCTTTCTTT.